This is a list of T cell receptor beta chains from one sample in a study of blood T cell repertoires in COVID-19. Profiled with immunoSEQ multiplex PCR; TCRdb holds only in-frame clones, not every one. Of over 100,000 clones listed, about 72% were seen once; the top ten hold under 2.5%. Input material: peripheral blood. Every receptor here comes from a woman aged 70 to 79 with acute or convalescent COVID-19. The CDR3 runs from the conserved cysteine through the conserved F or W. D genes are given only for firm matches. Clone size, where shown, is once, few, many, or a class for clones that have expanded.

DNA: TGTGCCAGCAGTTTAGGCGGGGTAGAAGCTTTCTTT; CDR3: CASSLGGVEAFF; size: .; V: TRBV12-3/TRBV12-4; length: 12; J: TRBJ1-1; D: .
DNA: TGCGCCAGCAGCCCGGGACACAACACCGGGGAGCTGTTTTTT; CDR3: CASSPGHNTGELFF; size: .; V: TRBV5-1; length: 14; J: TRBJ2-2; D: .
DNA: TGTGCCAGCAGCGAAACCAGGGGGAGGTGGGAGACCCAGTACTTC; CDR3: CASSETRGRWETQYF; size: .; V: TRBV7-9; length: 15; J: TRBJ2-5; D: .
DNA: TGTGCCAGCAGGACCGGGACAGATATCGGGACCCAGTACTTC; CDR3: CASRTGTDIGTQYF; size: few; V: TRBV28; length: 14; J: TRBJ2-5; D: TRBD1
DNA: TGTGCCATCAGTCGCGGGGGTCCGGATTCACCCCTCCACTTT; CDR3: CAISRGGPDSPLHF; size: once; V: TRBV10-3; length: 14; J: TRBJ1-6; D: .
DNA: TGTGCCAGCAGCCCACCGGGACAGGGCGAAGATGGCTACACCTTC; CDR3: CASSPPGQGEDGYTF; size: many; V: TRBV7-9; length: 15; J: TRBJ1-2; D: TRBD1
DNA: TGTGCCAGCAGCTTATCAGCGAAGGGGGCTGAAGCTTTCTTT; CDR3: CASSLSAKGAEAFF; size: once; V: TRBV5-4; length: 14; J: TRBJ1-1; D: .
DNA: TGTGCCAGCAGCCACGGGACTAGCAACAACATTCAGTACTTC; CDR3: CASSHGTSNNIQYF; size: .; V: TRBV3-1/TRBV3-2; length: 14; J: TRBJ2-4; D: TRBD2
DNA: TGTGCCAGCAGCTTCGGACTAGCGGCAGCCTACGAGCAGTACTTC; CDR3: CASSFGLAAAYEQYF; size: .; V: TRBV4-2; length: 15; J: TRBJ2-7; D: TRBD2
DNA: TGCGCCAGCAGCCAAGTCCCGACAGGGTCAGCGCGTAGCAATCAGCCCCAGCATTTT; CDR3: CASSQVPTGSARSNQPQHF; size: .; V: TRBV4-1; length: 19; J: TRBJ1-5; D: TRBD1
DNA: TGTGCCAGCAGTGATAGAGGACTAGCCGAGACCCAGTACTTC; CDR3: CASSDRGLAETQYF; size: .; V: TRBV2; length: 14; J: TRBJ2-5; D: TRBD2
DNA: TGCGCCAGCAGCTTGGATTCGGTGACAGGGGGAATTCGAGGAAACACCATATATTTT; CDR3: CASSLDSVTGGIRGNTIYF; size: .; V: TRBV5-1; length: 19; J: TRBJ1-3; D: TRBD1
DNA: TGTGCCAGCAACGGGTTAGGGGGGAACACTGAAGCTTTCTTT; CDR3: CASNGLGGNTEAFF; size: .; V: TRBV11-2; length: 14; J: TRBJ1-1; D: .
DNA: TGTGCTAGTGGTGATGGACTCGTTCGTACAGATACGCAGTATTTT; CDR3: CASGDGLVRTDTQYF; size: .; V: TRBV12-5; length: 15; J: TRBJ2-3; D: .
DNA: TGTGCCAGCAGCGGGGACAGGGCAGAGACCCAGTACTTC; CDR3: CASSGDRAETQYF; size: few; V: TRBV5-4; length: 13; J: TRBJ2-5; D: TRBD1
DNA: TGTGCCAGCAGTTACTCGAGTGCCAGTTCCGACTTCCACTTT; CDR3: CASSYSSASSDFHF; size: once; V: TRBV6-5; length: 14; J: TRBJ1-6; D: .
DNA: TGTGCCAGCAGACTACGGAACTCCTACGAGCAGTACTTC; CDR3: CASRLRNSYEQYF; size: .; V: TRBV12-3/TRBV12-4; length: 13; J: TRBJ2-7; D: .
DNA: TGCAGCGTTGAAGGGCCGGGACTAGCCCAAGAGACCCAGTACTTC; CDR3: CSVEGPGLAQETQYF; size: .; V: TRBV29-1; length: 15; J: TRBJ2-5; D: TRBD2
DNA: TGCGCCAGTAAAAGCGGGAGTGGTACCGGGGAGCTGTTTTTT; CDR3: CASKSGSGTGELFF; size: .; V: TRBV10-1; length: 14; J: TRBJ2-2; D: TRBD2
DNA: TGTGCCAGCAGTGAACTAGCGGGCACAGATACGCAGTATTTT; CDR3: CASSELAGTDTQYF; size: .; V: TRBV2; length: 14; J: TRBJ2-3; D: TRBD2
DNA: TGTGCCAGCAGCTTCATACAGGGGGAGAATGAAAAACTGTTTTTT; CDR3: CASSFIQGENEKLFF; size: medium-sized; V: TRBV7-9; length: 15; J: TRBJ1-4; D: TRBD1
DNA: TGTGCCAGTAGCCTGGACAGGGGGTACAATCAGCCCCAGCATTTT; CDR3: CASSLDRGYNQPQHF; size: .; V: TRBV19; length: 15; J: TRBJ1-5; D: TRBD1
DNA: TGTGCCAGCAGCCCATCGGGTCACTATGGCTACACCTTC; CDR3: CASSPSGHYGYTF; size: .; V: TRBV3-1/TRBV3-2; length: 13; J: TRBJ1-2; D: .
DNA: TGTGCCAGCAGCTTAACCCCAGGGGGCGAGCAGTACTTC; CDR3: CASSLTPGGEQYF; size: .; V: TRBV7-3; length: 13; J: TRBJ2-7; D: TRBD1
DNA: TGTGCCAGCAGCTTAAACCTAAGACAAAATGAAAAACTGTTTTTT; CDR3: CASSLNLRQNEKLFF; size: few; V: TRBV7-2; length: 15; J: TRBJ1-4; D: .
DNA: TGTGCCAGCAGCCAAGACGTCGCGAGAAAACTGTTTTTT; CDR3: CASSQDVARKLFF; size: many; V: TRBV14; length: 13; J: TRBJ1-4; D: .
DNA: TGTGCCAGCTCACCAGGGACTACCTCCTACGAGCAGTACTTC; CDR3: CASSPGTTSYEQYF; size: .; V: TRBV18; length: 14; J: TRBJ2-7; D: TRBD2
DNA: TGTGCCAGCAGCCAAGAAATGCGGGCCTACGAGCAGTACTTC; CDR3: CASSQEMRAYEQYF; size: .; V: TRBV3-1/TRBV3-2; length: 14; J: TRBJ2-7; D: .
DNA: TGTGCCAGCAGCTTATGGGGGAGCAAAGCGGGAGGGCCGCCAGATACGCAGTATTTT; CDR3: CASSLWGSKAGGPPDTQYF; size: .; V: TRBV7-3; length: 19; J: TRBJ2-3; D: TRBD2
DNA: TGTGCCAGTAGTATGGGGACAGCCGGGGCCAACGTCCTGACTTTC; CDR3: CASSMGTAGANVLTF; size: .; V: TRBV19; length: 15; J: TRBJ2-6; D: TRBD1
DNA: TGTGCCAGCAGCTTAGGGTTCCCTGGCGGGAGCTACAATGAGCAGTTCTTC; CDR3: CASSLGFPGGSYNEQFF; size: .; V: TRBV7-3; length: 17; J: TRBJ2-1; D: TRBD2
DNA: TGTGCCAGTAGCCCCGATGGGTGGCGGGGTGGAGGGGCAGAGACCCAGTACTTC; CDR3: CASSPDGWRGGGAETQYF; size: .; V: TRBV19; length: 18; J: TRBJ2-5; D: .
DNA: TGCGCCAGCAGCATTGGGACTAGCGGGTCCTACGAGCAGTACTTC; CDR3: CASSIGTSGSYEQYF; size: few; V: TRBV5-1; length: 15; J: TRBJ2-7; D: TRBD2
DNA: TGTGCCAGCAAACCGGGACAGGGAAACACTGAAGCTTTCTTT; CDR3: CASKPGQGNTEAFF; size: .; V: TRBV5-4; length: 14; J: TRBJ1-1; D: TRBD1
DNA: TGTGCCAGCAGTCTCTTCCCGGGACAGAAGAATTCACCCCTCCACTTT; CDR3: CASSLFPGQKNSPLHF; size: .; V: TRBV27; length: 16; J: TRBJ1-6; D: TRBD1
DNA: TGTGCCACCAGCAGAGATGGGACAGCAATGGGGGAGACCCAGTACTTC; CDR3: CATSRDGTAMGETQYF; size: .; V: TRBV15; length: 16; J: TRBJ2-5; D: TRBD1
DNA: TGCGCCAGCAGCCAAGATCGGGCAGGGGCTCAATCCTATGGCTACACCTTC; CDR3: CASSQDRAGAQSYGYTF; size: .; V: TRBV4-1; length: 17; J: TRBJ1-2; D: .
DNA: TGTGCCAGCAGCATCCAGGGGTTAGGTAATGAAAAACTGTTTTTT; CDR3: CASSIQGLGNEKLFF; size: .; V: TRBV7-2; length: 15; J: TRBJ1-4; D: .
DNA: TGTGCCAGCAGCTTAGGTCAGGGTCTGTTCTTC; CDR3: CASSLGQGLFF; size: .; V: TRBV7-9; length: 11; J: TRBJ2-1; D: .